This T cell receptor beta chain was observed in a study of post-analysis software for immune sequencing data. About the research overall: The disease courses covered relapsing-remitting, secondary progressive and progressive-relapsing multiple sclerosis.

Per germline, CDR1 LGHDT and CDR2 YNNKEL (reference sequence). Trimming pared 11 bases from V and 4 bases from J, leaving 20 bases between. This CDR3 contains 14 residues. Notes on this clonotype: The antigen is not known.

TCR beta libraries were prepared from cDNA with unique molecular identifiers. Researchers reported 400,000 to 550,000 cDNA molecules coming from roughly 0.93 to 9.6 million T cells. TCRdb re-analysed the PCR reads in MiXCR, keeping a single row per CDR3 protein. The data show approximately 570,000 distinct CDR3 sequences, roughly 45% seen once. The study, taken as a whole, reports: Strong co-clustering by F measure was evident for samples that had been prepared in the same batch. Four or five TRBV segments occurring more often in patients than controls included TRBV5-6, TRBV5-1 and TRBV20-1.

This sequence originates from a girl aged 10 to 17 with multiple sclerosis. The chain recombines TRBV3-1 with TRBJ2-5; D assignment may be TRBD1 or TRBD2 (5 bases each). The sequencing sample was made of blood. Here the CDR3 reads CASLPAAGGETQYF. The CDR3 bases are TGTGCCTCCCTACCGGCGGCTGGGGGAGAGACCCAGTACTTC.